Following are 19 T cell receptor beta chains from one sample sequenced in a study of T-cell reconstitution after alpha-beta-depleted transplantation in children. Preparation of the TCRbeta library used unique molecular identifiers. A single record per CDR3 protein comes from TCRdb applying MiXCR to the PCR reads. The profile shows a few hundred thousand distinct CDR3 sequences, 25% to 30% of them singletons. Sample: PBMCs, taken before TCRalphabeta/CD19-depleted stem cell transplant. Receptors were obtained from a boy under three years old with Wiskott-Aldrich syndrome, due to receive a stem cell transplant.

The chain joins TRBV20-1 to TRBJ2-1; TRBD2 aligns across 9 bases. Looked up from germline, CDR1 is DFQATT and CDR2 is SNEGSKA (reference sequence). Germline trimming cut 5 bases from V and 2 bases from J; bases unmatched to any gene: 7. The CDR3 runs 15 residues. CDR3 nucleotide sequence: TGCAGTGCTGGTAGCGGGAGTCTGCCCTACAATGAGCAGTTCTTC. Protein: CSAGSGSLPYNEQFF.

The chain uses TRBV5-1 and TRBJ2-3, with D perhaps matching TRBD2 (6 bases). The germline V gene has CDR1 SGHRS and CDR2 YFSETQ. The CDR3 has 14 residues. Deletions cut 8 bases from V and 4 bases from J, with 17 bases between. This chain's CDR3 is CASGRTANPDTQYF. DNA of the CDR3: TGCGCCAGTGGGAGGACGGCCAACCCAGATACGCAGTATTTT.

This clonotype has only a few counts. The rearrangement joins TRBV20-1 to TRBJ2-5; a possible D gene is TRBD1 (5 bases). The CDR3 totals 14 residues. Per the germline V gene, CDR1 is DFQATT and CDR2 is SNEGSKA (reference sequence). V shed 5 bases and J shed 5 bases, with 18 bases lying between them. CDR3 bases: TGCAGTGCTGCGTCATCAGGGTTCTGGGAGACCCAGTACTTC. It is translated as CSAASSGFWETQYF.

This clonotype was seen more than once but under ten times. The chain has TRBV29-1 and TRBJ2-2; D is unresolved. This CDR3 is built from 13 residues. CDR1 is SQVTM and CDR2 is ANQGSEA in the germline V gene. V lost 3 bases and J 4 bases, leaving 9 bases between the germline ends. CDR3 DNA sequence: TGCAGCGTTGATATTTTCCTCACCGGGGAGCTGTTTTTT. Protein: CSVDIFLTGELFF.

This clonotype occurred a few times. The chain uses TRBV20-1 and TRBJ2-1; D is unresolved. The length of the CDR3 is 17 residues. V lost 4 bases and J 4 bases, leaving 23 bases between the germline ends. CDR1 and CDR2 from the germline V gene are DFQATT and SNEGSKA (reference sequence). The CDR3 DNA follows: TGCAGTGCTATGGGGTTCGACTCCGCCTTTCTTTACAATGAGCAGTTCTTC. Translated: CSAMGFDSAFLYNEQFF.

The chain links TRBV12-5 to TRBJ2-1; D perhaps matches TRBD2 (6 bases). The V gene's germline CDR1 is LGHNT and CDR2 FRNRAP. The CDR3 spans 15 residues. The germline V and J ends were trimmed by 7 bases and 1 base, with 14 bases remaining between them. The CDR3 spells CASAPGEISYNEQFF. CDR3 sequence (DNA): TGTGCTAGTGCCCCGGGAGAGATTTCCTACAATGAGCAGTTCTTC.

There are a few counts of this clonotype. V is TRBV11-2 and J is TRBJ1-4; 9 positions match TRBD1. Looked up from germline, CDR1 is SGHAT and CDR2 is FQNNGV. This CDR3 comprises 16 residues. After removal of 6 bases from V and 8 bases from J, the junction contained 13 bases not matched to a gene. CDR3 loop: CASSLGQGTGWEKLFF. CDR3 coding DNA: TGTGCCAGCAGTCTCGGACAGGGGACGGGATGGGAAAAACTGTTTTTT.

This clonotype was seen only a few times. This rearrangement joins TRBV24-1 to TRBJ2-1, with 7 bases matching TRBD1. CDR1 is KGHDR and CDR2 is SFDVKD in the germline V gene. Trimming at V came to 2 bases and at J to 10 bases, leaving 1 base not matched to a gene. The CDR3 is 12 residues long. Here the CDR3 reads CATSDSDREQFF. In DNA form, the CDR3 reads TGTGCCACCAGTGATTCGGACAGGGAGCAGTTCTTC.

This chain connects TRBV24-1 to TRBJ2-1; possibly TRBD2 for D (6 bases). CDR3 size: 15 residues. In germline, CDR1 is KGHDR, CDR2 SFDVKD. V was pared by 4 bases and J by 6 bases, with 15 bases between. Here the CDR3 DNA reads TGTGCCACCAGTGAAGCCTGGGGGACTTTCAATGAGCAGTTCTTC. It codes for CATSEAWGTFNEQFF.

V and J are TRBV12-3 or TRBV12-4 and TRBJ2-5, with a weak D call TRBD2 (6 bases). The CDR3 consists of 14 residues. V lost 7 bases to trimming and J lost 5 bases, with 17 bases between them. This CDR3 reads CASILMGGKETQYF. In DNA, the CDR3 is TGTGCCAGCATCCTAATGGGCGGGAAGGAGACCCAGTACTTC.

This chain connects TRBV12-3 or TRBV12-4 to TRBJ2-3, with D possibly being TRBD2 (6 bases). V lost 1 base and J 4 bases, leaving 12 bases between the germline ends. The CDR3 has 15 amino acids. Here the CDR3 DNA reads TGTGCCAGCAGTTTAGGGGGAGGAAGGGCAGATACGCAGTATTTT. Its protein product is CASSLGGGRADTQYF.

This clonotype turned up a few times. CDR3 coding DNA: TGTGCCAGCAGCTTTTCGGCGGTTAGCTCCTACAATGAGCAGTTCTTC. Translation gives CASSFSAVSSYNEQFF. The chain uses TRBV7-9 and TRBJ2-1, with D uncertain. V lost 3 bases to trimming and J lost 0 bases, with 12 bases between them. The CDR3 runs 16 residues. Germline V gives CDR1 SEHNR, CDR2 FQNEAQ (reference sequence).

The sample holds a few counts of this clonotype. The V gene is TRBV12-3 or TRBV12-4, the J gene TRBJ1-2; a possible D gene is TRBD1 (5 bases). V shed 5 bases and J shed 2 bases, with 18 bases lying between them. The length of the CDR3 is 16 residues. The CDR3 region is CASSLRPGTGNYGYTF. The CDR3 region has the DNA TGTGCCAGCAGTCTCCGTCCCGGGACGGGGAACTATGGCTACACCTTC.

The chain joins TRBV29-1 to TRBJ2-2; D may be TRBD2 (6 bases). Deletions cut 4 bases from V and 4 bases from J, with 10 bases between. Per the germline V gene, CDR1 is SQVTM and CDR2 is ANQGSEA. This CDR3 comprises 13 residues. CDR3 sequence reads: CSVGPGLTGELFF. The CDR3 coding sequence is TGCAGCGTTGGACCGGGACTCACCGGGGAGCTGTTTTTT.

The J gene is TRBJ1-5, the V gene TRBV20-1; 8 bases match TRBD1. The germline CDR1 and CDR2 sequences are DFQATT and SNEGSKA (reference sequence). The CDR3 covers 14 residues. V was pared by 6 bases and J by 0 bases, with 4 bases of the junction left unmatched. The CDR3 spells CSASTGDSNQPQHF. The CDR3 nucleotides read TGCAGTGCATCGACAGGGGATAGCAATCAGCCCCAGCATTTT.

As DNA, the CDR3 is TGTGCCAGTAGTATTAGGGGAGTTGAGACCCAGTACTTC. Translated, it gives CASSIRGVETQYF. The chain employs TRBV19 and TRBJ2-5; either TRBD1 or TRBD2 may supply D (5 bases each). Germline CDR1 is LNHDA and CDR2 is SQIVND (reference sequence). The V end was cut by 3 bases, the J end by 5 bases, with 10 bases between. The CDR3 has 13 amino acids.

In its sample, this clonotype was seen a few times. This chain connects TRBV5-1 to TRBJ2-1, with TRBD2 matching 8 bases. This CDR3 region has 15 residues. Losses at the gene ends were 3 bases for V and 3 bases for J; bases not matched to a gene: 5. From germline, CDR1 is SGHRS and CDR2 YFSETQ. CDR3 sequence: CASSWVAGIYNEQFF. CDR3 DNA sequence: TGCGCCAGCAGCTGGGTAGCGGGAATCTACAATGAGCAGTTCTTC.

This clonotype came up a few times. The V and J genes are TRBV5-1 and TRBJ2-7; TRBD2 matches at 8 bases. The germline gives CDR1 SGHRS, CDR2 YFSETQ. Unmatched junction bases numbered 4, after V lost 4 bases and J lost 4 bases. This CDR3 is built from 13 residues. The CDR3 nucleotides are TGCGCCAGCAGCACGGGGGGGAAATACGAGCAGTACTTC. Translated: CASSTGGKYEQYF. Supplemented by reference TRBV5-1 and TRBJ2-7, the full variable domain reads KAGVTQTPRYLIKTRGQQVTLSCSPISGHRSVSWYQQTPGQGLQFLFEYFSETQRNKGNFPGRFSGRQFSNSRSEMNVSTLELGDSALYLCASSTGGKYEQYFGPGTRLTVT.

The V call is TRBV20-1, the J call TRBJ2-1; D is uncertain. V lost 6 bases to trimming and J lost 9 bases, with 18 bases between them. This CDR3 has 13 residues. CDR1 is DFQATT and CDR2 is SNEGSKA in the germline V gene (reference sequence). CDR3 in amino acids: CSAVAYMAAEQFF. The CDR3 DNA follows: TGCAGTGCCGTCGCCTATATGGCTGCTGAGCAGTTCTTC.